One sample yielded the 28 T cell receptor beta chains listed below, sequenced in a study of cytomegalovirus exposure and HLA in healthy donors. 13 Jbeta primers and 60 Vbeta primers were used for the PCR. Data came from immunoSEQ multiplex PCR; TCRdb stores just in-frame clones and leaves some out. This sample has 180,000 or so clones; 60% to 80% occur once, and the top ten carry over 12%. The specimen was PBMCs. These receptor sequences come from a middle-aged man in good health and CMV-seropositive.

CDR3 loop: CARLGGSSYNEQFF. The CDR3 DNA is TGTGCCAGGCTGGGAGGGAGCTCCTACAATGAGCAGTTCTTC. The chain uses TRBV19 and TRBJ2-1, with TRBD2 identical over 7 bases. The CDR3 has 14 residues. V trimming: 9 bases; J trimming: 0 bases; junction bases outside the gene matches: 5. Germline V gene lookup returns CDR1 LNHDA and CDR2 SQIVND (reference sequence).

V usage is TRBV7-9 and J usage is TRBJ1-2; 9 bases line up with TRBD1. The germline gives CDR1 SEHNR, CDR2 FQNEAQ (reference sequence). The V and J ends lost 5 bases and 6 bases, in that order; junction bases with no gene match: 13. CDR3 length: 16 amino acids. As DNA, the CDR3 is TGTGCCAGCAGCCCCCGCCCCCGGGACAGGGACCATGGCTACACCTTC. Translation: CASSPRPRDRDHGYTF.

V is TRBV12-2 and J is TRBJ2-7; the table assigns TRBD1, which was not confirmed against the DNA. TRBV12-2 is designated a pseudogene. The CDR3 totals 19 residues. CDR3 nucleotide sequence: TGTGCAAGTCGCTTAGTGGGGTGGGGCAGGGGGCGGAGGGGACCGGAGCAGTACTTC. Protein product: CASRLVGWGRGRRGPEQYF.

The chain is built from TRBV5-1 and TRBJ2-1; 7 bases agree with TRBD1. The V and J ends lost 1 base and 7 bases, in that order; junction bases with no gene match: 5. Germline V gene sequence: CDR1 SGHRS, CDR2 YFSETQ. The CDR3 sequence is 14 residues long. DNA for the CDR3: TGCGCCAGCAGCTTGAGGGGGCAGGGGAATGAGCAGTTCTTC. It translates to CASSLRGQGNEQFF. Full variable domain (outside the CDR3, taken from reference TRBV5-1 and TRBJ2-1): KAGVTQTPRYLIKTRGQQVTLSCSPISGHRSVSWYQQTPGQGLQFLFEYFSETQRNKGNFPGRFSGRQFSNSRSEMNVSTLELGDSALYLCASSLRGQGNEQFFGPGTRLTVL.

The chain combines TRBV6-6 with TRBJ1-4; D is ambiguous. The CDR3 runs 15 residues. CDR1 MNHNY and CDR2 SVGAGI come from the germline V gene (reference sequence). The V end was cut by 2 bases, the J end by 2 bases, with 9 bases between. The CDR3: CASSYTTATNEKLFF. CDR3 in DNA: TGTGCCAGCAGTTACACAACAGCCACTAATGAAAAACTGTTTTTT.

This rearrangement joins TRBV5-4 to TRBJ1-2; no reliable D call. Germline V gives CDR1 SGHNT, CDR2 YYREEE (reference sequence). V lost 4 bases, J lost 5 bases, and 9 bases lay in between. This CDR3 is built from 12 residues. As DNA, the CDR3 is TGTGCCAGCAGCATGGACTCTTATGGCTACACCTTC. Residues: CASSMDSYGYTF.

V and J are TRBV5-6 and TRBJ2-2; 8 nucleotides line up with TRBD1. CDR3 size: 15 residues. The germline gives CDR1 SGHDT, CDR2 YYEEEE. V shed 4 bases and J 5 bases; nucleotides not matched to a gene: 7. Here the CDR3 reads CASSPTGVGTGELFF. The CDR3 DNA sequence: TGTGCCAGCAGCCCGACAGGGGTTGGAACCGGGGAGCTGTTTTTT.

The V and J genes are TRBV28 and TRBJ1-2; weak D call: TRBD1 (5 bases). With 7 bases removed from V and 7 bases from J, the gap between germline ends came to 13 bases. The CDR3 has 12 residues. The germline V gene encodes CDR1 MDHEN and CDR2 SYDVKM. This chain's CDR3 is CASTDRTAGYTF. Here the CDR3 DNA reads TGTGCCAGCACAGACAGAACGGCTGGCTACACCTTC.

Here the CDR3 DNA reads TGTGCCAGCAGCTCTTCCGGGACAGAATGCGAGCAGTACTTC. Translating gives CASSSSGTECEQYF. The rearrangement links TRBV7-3 to TRBJ2-7; 7 bases line up with TRBD1. The V gene's germline CDR1 is SGHTA and CDR2 FQGTGA. The CDR3 is 14 residues long. Losses at the gene ends were 4 bases for V and 6 bases for J; bases not matched to a gene: 9.

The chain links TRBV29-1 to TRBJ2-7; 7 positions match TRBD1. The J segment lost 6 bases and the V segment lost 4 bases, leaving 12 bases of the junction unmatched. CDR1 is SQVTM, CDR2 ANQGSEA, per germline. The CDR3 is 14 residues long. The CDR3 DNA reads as TGCAGCGTTGGGCAAGGGGGCCTAAGGAGCGAGCAGTACTTC. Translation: CSVGQGGLRSEQYF.

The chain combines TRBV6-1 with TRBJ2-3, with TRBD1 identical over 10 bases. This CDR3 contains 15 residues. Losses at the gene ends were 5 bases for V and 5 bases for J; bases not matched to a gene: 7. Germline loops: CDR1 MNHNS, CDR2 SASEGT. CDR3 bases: TGTGCCAGCAGTAATGACAGGGGGCGAGAAGATACGCAGTATTTT. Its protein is CASSNDRGREDTQYF.

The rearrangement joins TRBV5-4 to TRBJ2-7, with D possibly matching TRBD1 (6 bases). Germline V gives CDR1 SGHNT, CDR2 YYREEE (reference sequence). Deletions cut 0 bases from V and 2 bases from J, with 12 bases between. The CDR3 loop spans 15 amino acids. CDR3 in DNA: TGTGCCAGCAGCTTGGACAGGGCATCCGCCTACGAGCAGTACTTC. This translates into CASSLDRASAYEQYF.

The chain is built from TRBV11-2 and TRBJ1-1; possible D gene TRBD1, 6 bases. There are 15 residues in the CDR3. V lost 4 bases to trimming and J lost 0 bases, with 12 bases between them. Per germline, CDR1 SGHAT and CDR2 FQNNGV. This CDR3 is CASSSSQGMNTEAFF. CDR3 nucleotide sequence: TGTGCCAGCAGCTCCTCACAGGGAATGAACACTGAAGCTTTCTTT.

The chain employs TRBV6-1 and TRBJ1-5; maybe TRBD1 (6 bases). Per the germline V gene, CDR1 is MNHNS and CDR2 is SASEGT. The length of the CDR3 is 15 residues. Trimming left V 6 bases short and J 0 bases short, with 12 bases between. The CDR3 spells CASSAGVLSNQPQHF. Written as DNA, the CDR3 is TGTGCCAGCAGCGCAGGGGTCCTTAGCAATCAGCCCCAGCATTTT.

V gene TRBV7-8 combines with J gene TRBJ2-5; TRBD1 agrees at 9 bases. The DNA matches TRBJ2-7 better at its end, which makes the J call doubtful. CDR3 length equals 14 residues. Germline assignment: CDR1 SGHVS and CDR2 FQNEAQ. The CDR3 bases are TGTGCCAGCAGCTTAGCAGGGACAGGGAGCGAGCAGTACTTC. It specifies CASSLAGTGSEQYF.

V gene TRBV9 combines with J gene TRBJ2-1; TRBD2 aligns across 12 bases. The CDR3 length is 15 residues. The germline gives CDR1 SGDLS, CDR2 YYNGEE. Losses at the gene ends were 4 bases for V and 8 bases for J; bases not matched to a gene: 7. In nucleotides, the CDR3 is TGTGCCAGCAGCTTCGGACTAGCGGGGAACGATGAGCAGTTCTTC. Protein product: CASSFGLAGNDEQFF. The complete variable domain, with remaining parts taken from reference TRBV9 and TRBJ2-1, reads DSGVTQTPKHLITATGQRVTLRCSPRSGDLSVYWYQQSLDQGLQFLIQYYNGEERAKGNILERFSAQQFPDLHSELNLSSLELGDSALYFCASSFGLAGNDEQFFGPGTRLTVL.

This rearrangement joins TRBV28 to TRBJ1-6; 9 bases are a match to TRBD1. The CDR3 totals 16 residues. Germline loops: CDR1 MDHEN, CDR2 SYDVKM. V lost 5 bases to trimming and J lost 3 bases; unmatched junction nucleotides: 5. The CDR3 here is CASSPGDRDYNSPLHF. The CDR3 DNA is TGTGCCAGCAGTCCGGGGGACAGGGACTATAATTCACCCCTCCACTTT. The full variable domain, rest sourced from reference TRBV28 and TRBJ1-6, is DVKVTQSSRYLVKRTGEKVFLECVQDMDHENMFWYRQDPGLGLRLIYFSYDVKMKEKGDIPEGYSVSREKKERFSLILESASTNQTSMYLCASSPGDRDYNSPLHFGNGTRLTVT.

As DNA, the CDR3 is TGCGCCAGCAGCCAAGAGGGAGGACTCAATCAGCCCCAGCATTTT. It is translated as CASSQEGGLNQPQHF. The chain links TRBV4-1 to TRBJ1-5, with D hard to call. Per germline, CDR1 MGHRA and CDR2 YSYEKL. CDR3 length: 15 residues. Trimming removed 0 bases at V and 3 bases at J, with 9 bases between.

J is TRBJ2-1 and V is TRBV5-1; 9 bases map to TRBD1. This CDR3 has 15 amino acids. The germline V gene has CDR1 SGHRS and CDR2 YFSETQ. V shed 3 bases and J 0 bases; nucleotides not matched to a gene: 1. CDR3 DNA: TGCGCCAGCAGCTGGGGACAGGGCTCCTACAATGAGCAGTTCTTC. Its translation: CASSWGQGSYNEQFF.

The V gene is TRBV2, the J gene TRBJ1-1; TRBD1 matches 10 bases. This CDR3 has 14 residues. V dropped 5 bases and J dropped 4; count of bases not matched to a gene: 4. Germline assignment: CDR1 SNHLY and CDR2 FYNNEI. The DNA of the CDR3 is TGTGCCAGCAGTTCCGGGACAGGGGTCACTGAAGCTTTCTTT. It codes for CASSSGTGVTEAFF. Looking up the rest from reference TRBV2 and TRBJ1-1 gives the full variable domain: EPEVTQTPSHQVTQMGQEVILRCVPISNHLYFYWYRQILGQKVEFLVSFYNNEISEKSEIFDDQFSVERPDGSNFTLKIRSTKLEDSAMYFCASSSGTGVTEAFFGQGTRLTVV.

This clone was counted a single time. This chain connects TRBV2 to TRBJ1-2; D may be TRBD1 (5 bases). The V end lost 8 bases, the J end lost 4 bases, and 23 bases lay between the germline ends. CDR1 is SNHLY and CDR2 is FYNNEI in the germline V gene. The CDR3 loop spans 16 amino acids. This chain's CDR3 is CASHALNPDRPYGYTF. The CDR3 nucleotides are TGTGCCAGCCATGCTCTAAATCCAGACAGACCCTATGGCTACACCTTC. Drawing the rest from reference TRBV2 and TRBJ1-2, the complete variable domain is EPEVTQTPSHQVTQMGQEVILRCVPISNHLYFYWYRQILGQKVEFLVSFYNNEISEKSEIFDDQFSVERPDGSNFTLKIRSTKLEDSAMYFCASHALNPDRPYGYTFGSGTRLTVV.

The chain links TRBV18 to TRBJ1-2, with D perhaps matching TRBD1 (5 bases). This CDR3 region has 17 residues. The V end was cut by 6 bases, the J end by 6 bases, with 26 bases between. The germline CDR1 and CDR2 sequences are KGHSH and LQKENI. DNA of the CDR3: TGTGCCAGCTCCCCAAGCCGGGGGGGGATTGACATTAATGGCTACACCTTC. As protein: CASSPSRGGIDINGYTF.

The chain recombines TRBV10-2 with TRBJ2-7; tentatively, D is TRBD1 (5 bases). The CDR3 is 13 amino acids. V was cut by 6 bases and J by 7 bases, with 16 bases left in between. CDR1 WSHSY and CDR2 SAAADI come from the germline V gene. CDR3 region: CASSVREIGEQYF. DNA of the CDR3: TGCGCCAGCAGCGTCAGGGAAATAGGGGAGCAGTACTTC.

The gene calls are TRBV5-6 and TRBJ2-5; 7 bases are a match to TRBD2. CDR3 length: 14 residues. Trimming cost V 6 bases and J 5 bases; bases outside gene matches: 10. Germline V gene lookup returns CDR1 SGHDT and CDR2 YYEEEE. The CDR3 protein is CASTLSGALETQYF. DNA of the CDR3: TGTGCCAGCACCCTAAGCGGGGCACTGGAGACCCAGTACTTC. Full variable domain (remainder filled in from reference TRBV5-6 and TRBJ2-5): DAGVTQSPTHLIKTRGQQVTLRCSPKSGHDTVSWYQQALGQGPQFIFQYYEEEERQRGNFPDRFSGHQFPNYSSELNVNALLLGDSALYLCASTLSGALETQYFGPGTRLLVL.

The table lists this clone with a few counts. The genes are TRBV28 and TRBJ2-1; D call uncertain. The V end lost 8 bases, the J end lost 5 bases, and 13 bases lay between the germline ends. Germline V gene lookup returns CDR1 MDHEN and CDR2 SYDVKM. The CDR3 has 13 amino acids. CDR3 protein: CASAVFRDNEQFF. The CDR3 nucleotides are TGTGCCAGCGCCGTTTTCCGGGACAATGAGCAGTTCTTC. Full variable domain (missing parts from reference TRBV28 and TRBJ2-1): DVKVTQSSRYLVKRTGEKVFLECVQDMDHENMFWYRQDPGLGLRLIYFSYDVKMKEKGDIPEGYSVSREKKERFSLILESASTNQTSMYLCASAVFRDNEQFFGPGTRLTVL.

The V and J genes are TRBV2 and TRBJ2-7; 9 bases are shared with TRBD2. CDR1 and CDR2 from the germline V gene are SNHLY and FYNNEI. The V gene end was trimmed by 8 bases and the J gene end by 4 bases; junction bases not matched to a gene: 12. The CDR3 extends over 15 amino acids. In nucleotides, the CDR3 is TGTGCCAGCTCTTTCCGAGGACTAGCGAAGTACGAGCAGTACTTC. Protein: CASSFRGLAKYEQYF.

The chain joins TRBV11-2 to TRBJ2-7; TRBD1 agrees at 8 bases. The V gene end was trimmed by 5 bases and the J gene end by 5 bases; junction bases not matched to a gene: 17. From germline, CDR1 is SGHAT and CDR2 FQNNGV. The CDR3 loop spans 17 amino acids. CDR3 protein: CASSPRGWDRLHNEQYF. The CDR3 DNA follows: TGTGCCAGCAGCCCTAGGGGTTGGGACAGGCTCCACAACGAGCAGTACTTC.

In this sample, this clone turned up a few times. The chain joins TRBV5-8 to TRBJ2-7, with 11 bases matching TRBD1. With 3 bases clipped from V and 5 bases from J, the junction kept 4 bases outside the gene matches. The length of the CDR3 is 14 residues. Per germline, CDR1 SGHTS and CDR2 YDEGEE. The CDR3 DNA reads TGTGCCAGCAGCTGGACAGGGGGCTCAGACGAGCAGTACTTC. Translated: CASSWTGGSDEQYF.